These 31 T cell receptor beta chains share one sample of origin, sequenced in a study of graft-versus-host responses after intestinal transplantation. No antigen is known for these receptors. The method was immunoSEQ multiplex PCR; TCRdb's version includes in-frame clones alone and lacks a portion of them. The table has tens of thousands of clones, over 75% seen once. This sample comprised unstimulated CD4+ T cells sorted from spleen or lymph node cells, obtained before transplant. The receptor set was obtained from a human donor who was the organ donor for an intestinal transplant.

The sample holds a few counts of this clone. J is TRBJ1-3 and V is TRBV13; D not resolved. CDR1 is PRHDT, CDR2 FYEKMQ, per germline (reference sequence). Deletions cut 2 bases from V and 5 bases from J, with 7 bases between. The CDR3 has 13 residues. The CDR3 is CASSLRQRNTIYF. The CDR3, as DNA: TGTGCCAGCAGCTTACGACAACGAAACACCATATATTTT.

The rearrangement uses TRBV5-1 and TRBJ1-4; no firm D call. This CDR3 spans 14 amino acids. CDR1 and CDR2 from the germline V gene are SGHRS and YFSETQ. V was clipped by 0 bases and J by 1 base, with 4 bases between them. CDR3 region: CASSLEQTNEKLFF. In DNA form, the CDR3 reads TGCGCCAGCAGCTTGGAACAAACTAATGAAAAACTGTTTTTT. Using reference TRBV5-1 and TRBJ1-4 for the parts outside the CDR3, the full variable domain is KAGVTQTPRYLIKTRGQQVTLSCSPISGHRSVSWYQQTPGQGLQFLFEYFSETQRNKGNFPGRFSGRQFSNSRSEMNVSTLELGDSALYLCASSLEQTNEKLFFGSGTQLSVL.

The count of this clone is one. At one end the junction does not follow the germline gene, possibly because of a read error. The gene calls are TRBV7-8 and TRBJ1-2, with 8 bases fitting TRBD1. Germline CDR1 is SGHVS and CDR2 is FQNEAQ. The CDR3 sequence is 15 residues long. CDR3 residues: CASSLVLVGDRRHFF. The CDR3 nucleotides are TGTGCCAGCAGCTTAGTACTGGTCGGGGACAGGCGTCACTTTTTC.

The CDR3 coding sequence is TGTGCCAGCAGACCCGGGACAGGGGGGCACAATGAGCAGTTCTTC. It specifies CASRPGTGGHNEQFF. This chain links TRBV5-4 with TRBJ2-1, with 11 bases that match TRBD1. The CDR3 sequence is 15 residues long. The J segment lost 5 bases and the V segment lost 5 bases, leaving 6 bases of the junction unmatched. Germline lookup yields CDR1 SGHNT and CDR2 YYREEE (reference sequence).

V is TRBV10-1 and J is TRBJ1-5; D is uncertain. The CDR3 has 13 residues. The V gene's germline CDR1 is WNHNN and CDR2 SYGVQD (reference sequence). Trimming took 2 bases from V and 4 from J, leaving 6 bases between them. The CDR3 nucleotides are TGCGCCAGCAGTGAGGCAGGTAATCAGCCCCAGCATTTT. It yields the protein CASSEAGNQPQHF.

The rearrangement links TRBV27 to TRBJ1-3; tentative D call: TRBD1 (6 bases). V was clipped by 6 bases and J by 1 base, with 19 bases between them. The germline CDR1 and CDR2 sequences are MNHEY and SMNVEV (reference sequence). This CDR3 region has 17 residues. The CDR3 spells CASSKGFTGLSGNTIYF. The CDR3 DNA sequence: TGTGCCAGCAGCAAAGGATTCACAGGGCTATCTGGAAACACCATATATTTT.

The genes are TRBV6-1 and TRBJ1-1; no firm D call. Germline assignment: CDR1 MNHNS and CDR2 SASEGT. This CDR3 has 13 amino acids. Trimming cost V 7 bases and J 0 bases, with 9 bases left between them. This chain's CDR3 is CASTDLVNTEAFF. The CDR3 region has the DNA TGTGCCAGCACAGATCTCGTGAACACTGAAGCTTTCTTT.

The genes are TRBV11-2 and TRBJ1-1; no clear D. The CDR3 contains 13 residues. The V gene's germline CDR1 is SGHAT and CDR2 FQNNGV. The germline V and J ends were trimmed by 7 bases and 5 bases, with 14 bases remaining between them. CDR3 sequence reads: CASTHSPGTEAFF. DNA for the CDR3: TGTGCCAGCACCCACTCCCCGGGAACTGAAGCTTTCTTT.

CDR3 DNA sequence: TGCGCCAGCAGCTTGGGGGATAGCGGGGGAATCTACAATGAGCAGTTCTTC. Translating gives CASSLGDSGGIYNEQFF. The chain has TRBV5-1 and TRBJ2-1; TRBD2 matches 9 bases. J lost 3 bases, V lost 0 bases, and 7 bases had no gene match. The CDR3 runs 17 residues. Looked up from germline, CDR1 is SGHRS and CDR2 is YFSETQ.

The chain has TRBV7-2 and TRBJ1-2; D is uncertain. The CDR3 consists of 13 residues. Germline loops: CDR1 SGHTA, CDR2 FQGNSA. V was trimmed by 5 bases and J by 8 bases, leaving 15 bases between them. The CDR3 sequence is CASSPPGPMGYTF. CDR3 coding DNA: TGTGCCAGCAGCCCCCCCGGTCCTATGGGCTACACCTTC.

This rearrangement joins TRBV19 to TRBJ1-2; weak D call: TRBD1 (6 bases). The germline gives CDR1 LNHDA, CDR2 SQIVND (reference sequence). This CDR3 is 13 amino acids long. V was shortened by 5 bases and J by 8 bases, with 15 bases between the two germline ends. In DNA form, the CDR3 reads TGTGCCAGTAGTCCTCAGGGGATAAGGGGCTACACCTTC. It yields the protein CASSPQGIRGYTF.

In its sample, this clone was seen a few times. V usage is TRBV5-1 and J usage is TRBJ1-6, with D possibly TRBD1 on 6 matching bases. The CDR3 runs to 14 residues. Germline V gene sequence: CDR1 SGHRS, CDR2 YFSETQ. V was clipped by 6 bases and J by 7 bases, with 14 bases between them. The CDR3 bases are TGCGCCAGCACTCAACAGGGATCGAATTCACCCCTCCACTTT. This translates into CASTQQGSNSPLHF.

V is TRBV29-1 and J is TRBJ2-3; 7 bases are shared with TRBD1. The J segment lost 5 bases and the V segment lost 3 bases, leaving 5 bases of the junction unmatched. The CDR3 consists of 13 residues. CDR1 and CDR2 (germline): SQVTM, ANQGSEA. The DNA for the CDR3 is TGCAGCGTTGAGGCGACAGGGATAGATACGCAGTATTTT. Translated, it gives CSVEATGIDTQYF.

V and J are TRBV14 and TRBJ2-5; TRBD2 aligns across 8 bases. The CDR3 spans 17 residues. Trimming cost V 1 base and J 5 bases; bases outside gene matches: 12. CDR1 SGHDN and CDR2 FVKESK come from the germline V gene. The chain's CDR3 is CASSQGKMAGGRETQYF. Written as DNA, the CDR3 is TGTGCCAGCAGCCAAGGGAAAATGGCGGGGGGCCGGGAGACCCAGTACTTC.

The rearrangement links TRBV7-6 to TRBJ1-2, with 7 bases fitting TRBD1. CDR1 and CDR2 from the germline V gene are SGHVS and FNYEAQ. V lost 1 base and J lost 4; bases outside the gene matches: 12. CDR3 length equals 17 residues. CDR3 protein: CASSLGGEGAGSYGYTF. In DNA, the CDR3 is TGTGCCAGCAGCTTAGGAGGAGAGGGGGCTGGTAGCTATGGCTACACCTTC.

This chain uses TRBV5-1 with TRBJ2-3; 10 nucleotides agree with TRBD2. The CDR3 has 16 residues. CDR1 SGHRS and CDR2 YFSETQ come from the germline V gene. Trimming took 0 bases from V and 1 from J; bases not matched to a gene: 2. CDR3 DNA: TGCGCCAGCAGCTTGGGACTAGCGGGTCGCACAGATACGCAGTATTTT. Translation gives CASSLGLAGRTDTQYF.

The chain has TRBV19 and TRBJ2-5, with 10 bases that match TRBD2. CDR1 is LNHDA, CDR2 SQIVND, per germline (reference sequence). Trimming at V came to 3 bases and at J to 5 bases, leaving 9 bases not matched to a gene. This CDR3 has 16 residues. The CDR3 region is CASSISLAGERETQYF. The CDR3 DNA sequence: TGTGCCAGTAGTATCTCCCTAGCGGGGGAAAGGGAGACCCAGTACTTC.

The chain employs TRBV27 and TRBJ1-2; tentative D call: TRBD1 (5 bases). This CDR3 is built from 15 residues. The germline CDR1 and CDR2 sequences are MNHEY and SMNVEV (reference sequence). The V and J ends lost 2 bases and 6 bases respectively, with 16 bases between them. The CDR3 spells CASSLRAGQLDGYTF. The CDR3 coding sequence is TGTGCCAGCAGTTTAAGAGCAGGGCAACTCGATGGCTACACCTTC.

The chain uses TRBV28 and TRBJ2-5; 9 bases align to TRBD2. From germline, CDR1 is MDHEN and CDR2 SYDVKM. Unmatched junction bases numbered 10, after V lost 7 bases and J lost 4 bases. The CDR3 has 15 residues. The CDR3 sequence is CASNYPGLASETQYF. The CDR3 DNA reads as TGTGCCAGCAACTACCCGGGACTAGCCTCAGAGACCCAGTACTTC.

This clone occurred once. This chain uses TRBV6-5 with TRBJ1-6, with a possible D match to TRBD1 (5 bases). The CDR3 is 16 residues long. Germline lookup yields CDR1 MNHEY and CDR2 SVGAGI. Trimming stripped 4 bases from V and 0 bases from J, with 10 bases between. The CDR3 nucleotides read TGTGCCAGCAGTTCCGTTGACAGCTCCTATAATTCACCCCTCCACTTT. Translation: CASSSVDSSYNSPLHF.

The gene calls are TRBV21-1 and TRBJ2-3; whether TRBD1, the table's D call, matches the DNA was not checked. TRBV21-1 is termed a pseudogene. The CDR3 loop spans 16 amino acids. In nucleotides, the CDR3 is TGTGCCAGCAGCAAACCCAGACAGGGGAAGACAGATACGCAGTATTTT. Amino acids: CASSKPRQGKTDTQYF.

V is TRBV19 and J is TRBJ2-7, with TRBD1 as a possible D gene (5 bases). Germline-derived CDR1 and CDR2 are LNHDA and SQIVND (reference sequence). Trimming removed 2 bases from V and 2 bases from J, with 28 bases in between. The CDR3 length is 20 residues. CDR3 protein: CASSIPPPAEGAVATYEQYV. CDR3 nucleotides: TGTGCCAGTAGTATACCCCCCCCCGCGGAAGGGGCCGTAGCAACCTACGAGCAGTACGTC.

The V call is TRBV10-3, the J call TRBJ1-5, with D unclear. Germline V gives CDR1 ENHRY, CDR2 SYGVKD. CDR3 length: 14 amino acids. V was clipped by 1 base and J by 5 bases, with 9 bases between them. CDR3 sequence: CAISEYGGDQPQHF. CDR3 nucleotides: TGTGCCATCAGTGAGTATGGAGGAGATCAGCCCCAGCATTTT.

This clone was picked up a small number of times. The V and J genes are TRBV4-2 and TRBJ1-2, with 8 bases identical to TRBD1. After removal of 0 bases from V and 8 bases from J, the junction contained 14 bases not matched to a gene. This CDR3 spans 17 amino acids. Germline CDR1 reads LGHNA; CDR2 reads YNFKEQ. The CDR3 DNA reads as TGTGCCAGCAGCCAAGATCAGGTGACAGGGGTCTCTAAGGGCTACACCTTC. Amino acid sequence: CASSQDQVTGVSKGYTF.

This rearrangement joins TRBV6-5 to TRBJ1-1; 9 positions agree with TRBD1. The CDR3 loop spans 15 amino acids. The V segment lost 6 bases and the J segment 6 bases; nucleotides outside the gene matches: 11. Germline-derived CDR1 and CDR2 are MNHEY and SVGAGI. In DNA form, the CDR3 reads TGTGCCAGCAGGAAGGCCTCGACAGGGGGACCTGAAGCTTTCTTT. Protein sequence: CASRKASTGGPEAFF.

V and J are TRBV5-6 and TRBJ1-2; D gene ambiguous. The CDR3 extends over 17 amino acids. From germline, CDR1 is SGHDT and CDR2 YYEEEE. Trimming shortened V by 2 bases and J by 4 bases, and 21 bases separated the two germline ends. The CDR3 coding sequence is TGTGCCAGCAGCTTAGCGGGTAACGGGGTAAAGCGCTATGGCTACACCTTC. This sequence encodes CASSLAGNGVKRYGYTF.

This chain uses TRBV13 with TRBJ2-2, with TRBD1 matching over 8 bases. Germline lookup yields CDR1 PRHDT and CDR2 FYEKMQ (reference sequence). The CDR3 consists of 14 residues. The V and J ends lost 5 bases and 6 bases, in that order; junction bases with no gene match: 5. CDR3 loop: CASSMMTGAGELFF. The DNA for the CDR3 is TGTGCCAGCAGCATGATGACAGGGGCCGGGGAGCTGTTTTTT.

V and J are TRBV7-4 and TRBJ1-5; perhaps TRBD1 as D (6 bases). V was pared by 3 bases and J by 0 bases, with 12 bases between. Germline assignment: CDR1 SGHVT and CDR2 SQSDAQ. The CDR3 length is 16 residues. The CDR3 sequence: CASSFPGQYSNQPQHF. The CDR3 DNA sequence: TGTGCCAGCAGCTTCCCAGGACAGTATAGCAATCAGCCCCAGCATTTT.

The chain recombines TRBV21-1 with TRBJ2-7; TRBD2, the table's D call, lacks a check against the DNA. TRBV21-1 corresponds to a pseudogene. CDR3 size: 15 residues. CDR3 DNA sequence: TGTGCCAGCAGCAAAGGCGGAGGGGCCTCCTACGAGCAGTACGTC. This sequence encodes CASSKGGGASYEQYV.

The chain has TRBV5-8 and TRBJ1-5; tentative D call: TRBD1 (5 bases). CDR3 size: 16 residues. Trimming shortened V by 0 bases and J by 1 base, and 11 bases separated the two germline ends. The germline gives CDR1 SGHTS, CDR2 YDEGEE. CDR3 in DNA: TGTGCCAGCAGCTTGGAATTTGGGGGGAGCAATCAGCCCCAGCATTTT. Amino acids: CASSLEFGGSNQPQHF.

This clone was detected only a few times. The rearrangement uses TRBV5-5 and TRBJ1-1, with 7 positions matching TRBD1. Germline lookup yields CDR1 SGHKS and CDR2 YYEKEE (reference sequence). J lost 7 bases, V lost 2 bases, and 5 bases had no gene match. CDR3 length: 13 residues. CDR3 loop: CASSLETGIEAFF. In DNA, the CDR3 is TGTGCCAGCAGCTTAGAGACAGGGATTGAAGCTTTCTTT.